The entry below describes one T cell receptor (beta chain). The data belong to a study of blood T cells in healthy people across ages. CDR1 and CDR2 (germline): SGDLS, YYNGEE. The CDR3 totals 16 residues. V trimming: 1 base; J trimming: 1 base; junction bases outside the gene matches: 6. Through a sample-barcoded 5' primer and a J-beta primer mix, a second PCR was run for roughly 7 to 12 cycles. TCRdb ran MiXCR on the 5' RACE reads and lists one entry per CDR3 protein. The sample has about 640,000 distinct CDR3 sequences; 45% to 65% are singletons. The sequenced sample consisted of blood. This TCR was sampled from a man in his 60s in good health. V usage is TRBV9 and J usage is TRBJ2-5; 8 nucleotides agree with TRBD2. The CDR3 DNA follows: TGTGCCAGCAGCGTAACAGCGGGGGATGCCCAAGAGACCCAGTACTTC. This translates into CASSVTAGDAQETQYF. Full variable domain (missing parts from reference TRBV9 and TRBJ2-5): DSGVTQTPKHLITATGQRVTLRCSPRSGDLSVYWYQQSLDQGLQFLIQYYNGEERAKGNILERFSAQQFPDLHSELNLSSLELGDSALYFCASSVTAGDAQETQYFGPGTRLLVL.